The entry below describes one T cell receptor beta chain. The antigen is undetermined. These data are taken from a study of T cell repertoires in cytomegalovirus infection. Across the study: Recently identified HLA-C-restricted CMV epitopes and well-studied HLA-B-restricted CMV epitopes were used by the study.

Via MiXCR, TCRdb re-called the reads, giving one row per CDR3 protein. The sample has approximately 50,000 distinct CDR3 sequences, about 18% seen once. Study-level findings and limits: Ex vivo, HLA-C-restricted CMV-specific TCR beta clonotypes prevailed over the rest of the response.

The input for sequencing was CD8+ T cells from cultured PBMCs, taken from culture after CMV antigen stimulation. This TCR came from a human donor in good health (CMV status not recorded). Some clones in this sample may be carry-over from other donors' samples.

Here the CDR3 reads CASRWESNTGELFF. In DNA form, the CDR3 reads TGTGCCAGCAGATGGGAGTCGAACACCGGGGAGCTGTTTTTT. This chain connects TRBV7-9 to TRBJ2-2, with TRBD2 as a possible D gene (5 bases). V lost 6 bases and J 0 bases, leaving 8 bases between the germline ends. CDR1 SEHNR and CDR2 FQNEAQ come from the germline V gene (reference sequence). The CDR3 totals 14 residues.